Listed below are T cell receptor beta chains from one sample, sequenced in a study of blood T cell repertoires in COVID-19. Only in-frame clones appear in the TCRdb table, and some are missing; sequencing was by immunoSEQ multiplex PCR. The table lists 300,000 to 450,000 clones, roughly 91% of them singletons. Material for sequencing was PBMCs or T cells enriched from blood (not recorded which). The receptors were sampled from a woman in her late teens or twenties who had recovered from COVID-19. The CDR3 runs from the conserved cysteine through the conserved F or W. D genes are given only for firm matches. Only part of the rows carry a size: once, few, many, or a class if the clone is expanded.

J gene,D gene,clone size,V gene,CDR3 protein,CDR3 DNA
TRBJ1-2,-,-,TRBV28,CASSLSEYYGYTF,TGTGCCAGCAGTTTATCCGAGTACTATGGCTACACCTTC
TRBJ2-5,-,-,TRBV18,CASSQAGGSQETQYF,TGTGCCAGCTCTCAGGCAGGTGGGTCCCAAGAGACCCAGTACTTC
TRBJ1-4,-,-,TRBV5-6,CASSPTEAKGKKLFF,TGTGCCAGCAGCCCCACGGAGGCGAAAGGAAAAAAACTGTTTTTT
TRBJ1-4,TRBD1,-,TRBV2,CASSLNRGSNEKLFF,TGTGCCAGCAGCCTAAACAGGGGGAGTAATGAAAAACTGTTTTTT
TRBJ1-5,-,once,TRBV4-1,CASSPLGQRNQPQHF,TGCGCCAGCAGCCCCCTAGGACAGAGGAATCAGCCCCAGCATTTT
TRBJ1-2,-,-,TRBV19,CASSIEGAAGYTF,TGTGCCAGTAGTATAGAGGGGGCAGCTGGCTACACCTTC
TRBJ1-5,-,-,TRBV27,CASSLGGGGQPQHF,TGTGCCAGCAGTTTAGGGGGAGGAGGTCAGCCCCAGCATTTT
TRBJ1-2,-,-,TRBV9,CASSAEAGIPGGYTF,TGTGCCAGCAGCGCCGAGGCAGGGATCCCTGGTGGCTACACCTTC
TRBJ2-1,-,-,TRBV29-1,CSVMRLVGIQYEQFF,TGCAGCGTGATGAGACTAGTTGGTATACAATATGAGCAGTTCTTC
TRBJ2-1,TRBD1,-,TRBV10-1,CASKDRGRKNNEQFF,TGCGCCAGCAAGGACAGGGGAAGAAAGAACAATGAGCAGTTCTTC
TRBJ1-1,TRBD1,-,TRBV28,CASTLPGQGYTEAFF,TGTGCCAGCACTCTTCCGGGACAGGGATACACTGAAGCTTTCTTT
TRBJ2-7,-,-,TRBV11-2,CASSLEQGAGSSYEQYF,TGTGCCAGCAGCTTAGAACAGGGAGCGGGGTCATCCTACGAGCAGTACTTC